A selection of T cell receptor beta chains follows, all from one sample in a study of cytomegalovirus exposure and HLA in healthy donors. Generated by immunoSEQ multiplex PCR, the TCRdb table keeps only in-frame clones and is missing some. The sample lists around 140,000 clones; around nine tenths were seen once. The sample was PBMCs. These receptors originate from a woman between 25 and 40 years old in good health and CMV-seronegative. Each CDR3 is given with its conserved first and last residue. The D gene is left open where the match is weak. The size entry is marked missing in some rows and otherwise reads once, few, many or a size class.

>-|TRBD1|TRBV5-6|TRBJ2-7|17
CASSAPGQIGGNYEQYF
TGTGCCAGCAGCGCACCGGGACAGATTGGGGGAAACTACGAGCAGTACTTC
>-|TRBD1|TRBV5-4|TRBJ1-2|17
CASSQQGQSSLGYGYTF
TGTGCCAGCAGCCAGCAGGGACAGAGCTCCTTGGGCTATGGCTACACCTTC
>-|TRBD1|TRBV29-1|TRBJ2-1|13
CSVGGGGYNEQFF
TGCAGCGTTGGAGGGGGCGGCTACAATGAGCAGTTCTTC
>-|-|TRBV14|TRBJ1-4|15
CASSQRQASVGKLFF
TGTGCCAGCAGCCAAAGGCAGGCCTCAGTGGGAAAACTGTTTTTT
>-|TRBD2|TRBV28|TRBJ2-3|16
CASSLYSGSSTDTQYF
TGTGCCAGCAGTTTATATAGCGGGAGTAGCACAGATACGCAGTATTTT
>-|TRBD1|TRBV5-1|TRBJ2-2|16
CASSFGTGGDTGELFF
TGCGCCAGCAGCTTCGGGACAGGAGGGGACACCGGGGAGCTGTTTTTT
>-|-|TRBV6-5|TRBJ2-7|16
CASSYGGADGRYEQYF
TGTGCCAGCAGTTACGGGGGCGCGGACGGCCGCTACGAGCAGTACTTC
>-|TRBD2|TRBV7-2|TRBJ2-7|17
CASSLALSSGSSYEQYF
TGTGCCAGCAGCTTAGCGCTGTCTAGCGGGAGCTCCTACGAGCAGTACTTC
>-|TRBD1|TRBV7-2|TRBJ1-1|14
CASTATGGYTEAFF
TGTGCCAGCACCGCGACAGGGGGCTACACTGAAGCTTTCTTT
>-|-|TRBV12-5|TRBJ2-1|12
CASGLTGGEQFF
TGTGCTAGTGGTTTAACGGGTGGTGAGCAGTTCTTC
>-|-|TRBV5-4|TRBJ2-7|12
CASSPGNYEQYF
TGTGCCAGCAGCCCAGGGAACTACGAGCAGTACTTC
>once|-|TRBV5-1|TRBJ2-2|14
CASSLAGEPGELFF
TGCGCCAGCAGCTTGGCGGGAGAACCCGGGGAGCTGTTTTTT
>-|TRBD1|TRBV19|TRBJ2-5|13
CASSMGDRETQYF
TGTGCCAGTAGTATGGGGGACAGAGAGACCCAGTACTTC
>-|-|TRBV6-6|TRBJ2-1|14
CASTKGAGYNEQFF
TGTGCCAGCACCAAAGGGGCCGGATACAATGAGCAGTTCTTC
>-|TRBD1|TRBV5-4|TRBJ2-5|15
CASSLAGQGDETQYF
TGTGCCAGCAGCTTGGCGGGACAGGGGGATGAGACCCAGTACTTC
>-|-|TRBV7-2|TRBJ2-1|13
CASSYSGDNEQFF
TGTGCCAGCAGCTATAGCGGAGACAATGAGCAGTTCTTC
>few|-|TRBV9|TRBJ1-1|13
CASSFTPNTEAFF
TGTGCCAGCAGCTTTACACCGAACACTGAAGCTTTCTTT
>-|-|TRBV14|TRBJ2-3|12
CASSHFPDTQYF
TGTGCCAGCAGCCACTTCCCAGATACGCAGTATTTT
>-|TRBD1|TRBV19|TRBJ2-7|15
CASSFGQGSLYEQYF
TGTGCCAGTAGTTTCGGACAGGGGAGCCTCTACGAGCAGTACTTC
>-|TRBD2|TRBV5-1|TRBJ2-5|15
CASSLTSGGRETQYF
TGCGCCAGCAGCCTCACTAGCGGGGGGAGAGAGACCCAGTACTTC
>-|TRBD1|TRBV29-1|TRBJ1-5|11
CSTGGDQPQHF
TGCAGCACAGGGGGTGATCAGCCCCAGCATTTT
>-|-|TRBV28|TRBJ2-3|17
CASSLGRYGGEADTQYF
TGTGCCAGCAGTTTAGGCCGTTACGGTGGGGAGGCAGATACGCAGTATTTT
>-|TRBD1|TRBV7-8|TRBJ1-4|14
CASSLGQGEEKLFF
TGTGCCAGCAGCTTAGGACAGGGGGAGGAAAAACTGTTTTTT
>-|-|TRBV10-3|TRBJ2-4|19
CAISETLTGGGASKNIQYF
TGTGCCATCAGTGAGACCTTAACAGGAGGGGGCGCATCCAAAAACATTCAGTACTTC
>-|TRBD1|TRBV4-3|TRBJ1-2|14
CASSHIDRGDGYTF
TGCGCCAGCAGCCACATAGACAGGGGGGATGGCTACACCTTC
>-|-|TRBV7-3|TRBJ2-1|15
CASSLVTGDYNEQFF
TGTGCCAGCAGCTTAGTTACGGGAGACTACAATGAGCAGTTCTTC
>-|-|TRBV7-6|TRBJ2-5|15
CASSLGGIYQETQYF
TGTGCCAGCAGCTTAGGCGGGATATACCAAGAGACCCAGTACTTC
>-|TRBD1|TRBV2|TRBJ1-2|14
CASYDRGANYGYTF
TGTGCCAGTTACGACAGGGGAGCTAACTATGGCTACACCTTC
>-|-|TRBV9|TRBJ2-3|11
CASSATDTQYF
TGTGCCAGCAGCGCGACAGATACGCAGTATTTT
>-|-|TRBV2|TRBJ2-3|14
CASRTRVRSDTQYF
TGTGCCAGCCGTACGAGAGTTCGGTCGGATACGCAGTATTTT
>-|-|TRBV5-6|TRBJ2-7|14
CASSFQVIVYEQYF
TGTGCCAGCAGCTTCCAGGTAATCGTCTACGAGCAGTACTTC
>-|-|TRBV4-1|TRBJ1-1|15
CASTPRWTANTEAFF
TGCGCCAGCACCCCCCGGTGGACAGCGAACACTGAAGCTTTCTTT
>-|-|TRBV7-9|TRBJ2-3|15
CASSPRQTHPDTQYF
TGTGCCAGCAGCCCCCGACAGACGCACCCAGATACGCAGTATTTT
>few|-|TRBV7-9|TRBJ1-5|14
CASSSTESNQPQHF
TGTGCCAGCAGCTCGACAGAGAGCAATCAGCCCCAGCATTTT
>-|TRBD2|TRBV11-2|TRBJ2-7|17
CASSLGTSGFYSYEQYF
TGTGCCAGCAGCCTCGGGACTAGCGGGTTTTATTCCTACGAGCAGTACTTC
>-|TRBD2|TRBV6-5|TRBJ2-2|15
CASQVSGGPTGELFF
TGTGCCAGCCAGGTCAGCGGGGGTCCAACCGGGGAGCTGTTTTTT
>-|-|TRBV28|TRBJ2-7|13
CASREALTYEQYF
TGTGCCAGCAGGGAGGCGTTAACCTACGAGCAGTACTTC
>-|-|TRBV2|TRBJ2-7|14
CASSEQVSSYEQYF
TGTGCCAGCAGCGAACAGGTGAGCTCCTACGAGCAGTACTTC
>many|TRBD1|TRBV7-2|TRBJ1-1|13
CASGQGANTEAFF
TGTGCCAGCGGACAGGGGGCAAACACTGAAGCTTTCTTT
>few|TRBD2|TRBV25-1|TRBJ2-1|15
CASSQTSGSSGEQFF
TGTGCCAGCAGTCAGACTAGCGGGAGTTCGGGTGAGCAGTTCTTC
>-|-|TRBV27|TRBJ2-2|15
CASVRSGALGGELFF
TGTGCCAGCGTTAGGTCAGGGGCTCTGGGCGGGGAGCTGTTTTTT
>-|-|TRBV28|TRBJ2-7|14
CASSFSGWGYEQYF
TGTGCCAGCAGTTTCTCAGGGTGGGGCTACGAGCAGTACTTC
>-|TRBD1|TRBV9|TRBJ2-7|14
CASSAWDSSYEQYF
TGTGCCAGCAGCGCCTGGGACAGCTCCTACGAGCAGTACTTC
>-|TRBD2|TRBV7-2|TRBJ2-5|16
CASSLFRAGAQETQYF
TGTGCCAGCAGCTTATTCCGAGCGGGGGCCCAAGAGACCCAGTACTTC
>once|-|TRBV28|TRBJ1-2|14
CASSSPRDFYGYTF
TGTGCCAGCAGTTCACCTAGGGACTTCTATGGCTACACCTTC
>-|-|TRBV30|TRBJ2-1|14
CAWTLEGSYNEQFF
TGTGCCTGGACCCTAGAGGGTTCCTACAATGAGCAGTTCTTC
>-|TRBD1|TRBV28|TRBJ2-3|15
CASRGRQGALETQYF
TGTGCCAGCAGGGGAAGACAGGGGGCGCTGGAGACGCAGTATTTT
>once|-|TRBV6-5|TRBJ2-1|12
CASSFTGNEQFF
TGTGCCAGCAGTTTTACGGGCAATGAGCAGTTCTTC
>-|-|TRBV4-2|TRBJ1-1|15
CASSQETRVNTEAFF
TGTGCCAGCAGCCAAGAAACCAGGGTCAACACTGAAGCTTTCTTT
>-|TRBD1|TRBV29-1|TRBJ2-2|16
CSVEEHQGARTGELFF
TGCAGCGTTGAAGAGCACCAGGGGGCGCGCACCGGGGAGCTGTTTTTT
>-|TRBD1|TRBV7-2|TRBJ2-1|16
CASSLARQGEGNEQFF
TGTGCCAGCAGCTTAGCGCGGCAGGGGGAAGGGAATGAGCAGTTCTTC
>-|-|TRBV18|TRBJ1-2|16
CASSPQGFQNNYGYTF
TGTGCCAGCTCACCTCAGGGCTTTCAAAACAACTATGGCTACACCTTC
>-|TRBD1|TRBV28|TRBJ1-4|14
CASFPGQHNEKLFF
TGTGCCAGCTTCCCGGGACAGCATAATGAAAAACTGTTTTTT
>-|TRBD1|TRBV6-1|TRBJ1-5|15
CASSDQGAGNQPQHF
TGTGCCAGCAGTGACCAGGGGGCCGGCAATCAGCCCCAGCATTTT
>once|TRBD1|TRBV6-5|TRBJ2-7|16
CASSYSGTGVNYEQYF
TGTGCCAGCAGTTACTCTGGGACAGGGGTCAACTACGAGCAGTACTTC
>-|-|TRBV6-5|TRBJ2-5|14
CASRPLGPQETQYF
TGTGCCAGCAGACCCCTGGGGCCCCAAGAGACCCAGTACTTC